The next 31 T cell receptor beta chains were all read from a single sample in a study of human T cells and chemical hapten exposure. TCRdb re-derived calls from the RACE reads in MiXCR, one entry per CDR3 protein. The sample lists tens of thousands of distinct CDR3 sequences; roughly 7.6% were seen once. Time point given: patch test 1, 2 weeks after DPC sensitization. Indicated treatment: therapeutic diphenylcyclopropenone sensitization with weekly scalp DPC. This sample comprised whole blood, obtained in connection with sensitization to the hapten diphenylcyclopropenone (DPC). The receptors here all came from a woman aged 30 to 39 with alopecia areata. Some clones in this sample may be carry-over from other donors' samples.

This clonotype was observed a few times. This rearrangement joins TRBV19 to TRBJ2-5; D perhaps matches TRBD2 (5 bases). The CDR3 length is 14 residues. CDR1 is LNHDA and CDR2 is SQIVND in the germline V gene (reference sequence). Trimming removed 9 bases from V and 5 bases from J, with 19 bases in between. In nucleotides, the CDR3 is TGTGCCAGCAAGGACCGACGGGGATCGGAGACCCAGTACTTC. Translating gives CASKDRRGSETQYF.

This clonotype was recorded at least ten times. V and J are TRBV7-2 and TRBJ2-3; 10 nucleotides line up with TRBD2. The V gene's germline CDR1 is SGHTA and CDR2 FQGNSA. The CDR3 covers 16 residues. J was trimmed by 3 bases and V by 1 base; bases with no gene match: 4. The CDR3 protein is CASSLERGGRTDTQYF. The CDR3 nucleotides read TGTGCCAGCAGCTTAGAGCGGGGGGGCCGGACAGATACGCAGTATTTT. Drawing the rest from reference TRBV7-2 and TRBJ2-3, the complete variable domain is GAGVSQSPSNKVTEKGKDVELRCDPISGHTALYWYRQSLGQGLEFLIYFQGNSAPDKSGLPSDRFSAERTGGSVSTLTIQRTQQEDSAVYLCASSLERGGRTDTQYFGPGTRLTVL.

This clonotype was detected many times. V is TRBV2 and J is TRBJ2-3, with TRBD1 as a possible D gene (7 bases). The CDR3 is 14 amino acids. Between the trimmed V and J ends, which lost 8 bases and 3 bases, there was a span of 15 bases. Germline CDR1 reads SNHLY; CDR2 reads FYNNEI. This CDR3 reads CASGGTARTDTQYF. The CDR3 DNA reads as TGTGCCAGCGGGGGGACAGCACGAACAGATACGCAGTATTTT. The variable domain in full, with the rest retrieved from reference TRBV2 and TRBJ2-3, is EPEVTQTPSHQVTQMGQEVILRCVPISNHLYFYWYRQILGQKVEFLVSFYNNEISEKSEIFDDQFSVERPDGSNFTLKIRSTKLEDSAMYFCASGGTARTDTQYFGPGTRLTVL.

The chain has TRBV20-1 and TRBJ2-3, with TRBD1 matching over 7 bases. CDR3 length equals 14 residues. Germline CDR1 and CDR2: DFQATT and SNEGSKA (reference sequence). J gave up 0 bases and V 7 bases, and 7 bases lay outside the gene matches. The DNA of the CDR3 is TGCAGTGGCACGGGACAGTCTAGCACAGATACGCAGTATTTT. Its translation is CSGTGQSSTDTQYF.

This clonotype was counted many times. The chain joins TRBV20-1 to TRBJ1-1; D is possibly TRBD1 (6 bases). V was shortened by 5 bases and J by 0 bases, with 13 bases between the two germline ends. The CDR3 runs 14 residues. The germline V gene encodes CDR1 DFQATT and CDR2 SNEGSKA (reference sequence). CDR3 sequence: CSALGGIVNTEAFF. The CDR3 DNA is TGCAGTGCTCTGGGGGGCATAGTGAACACTGAAGCTTTCTTT.

Worth noting for this clonotype: A much larger clone sits a single nucleotide away, making a read error possible. The chain carries TRBV12-3 or TRBV12-4 and TRBJ2-2; weak D call: TRBD1 (7 bases). V was pared by 6 bases and J by 7 bases, with 18 bases between. The CDR3 extends over 15 amino acids. CDR3 amino acids: CASRPGGSNDGELFF. DNA of the CDR3: TGTGCCAGCAGACCAGGGGGGTCAAATGACGGGGAGCTGTTTTTT.

The J gene is TRBJ2-7, the V gene TRBV7-6; D not resolved. V was shortened by 2 bases and J by 6 bases, with 11 bases between the two germline ends. Germline CDR1 SGHVS, CDR2 FNYEAQ. This CDR3 has 13 residues. CDR3 sequence: CASSLQAPSEQYF. CDR3 in DNA: TGTGCCAGCAGCTTACAGGCCCCCAGCGAGCAGTACTTC. Full variable domain (rest looked up from reference TRBV7-6 and TRBJ2-7): GAGVSQSPRYKVTKRGQDVALRCDPISGHVSLYWYRQALGQGPEFLTYFNYEAQQDKSGLPNDRFSAERPEGSISTLTIQRTEQRDSAMYRCASSLQAPSEQYFGPGTRLTVT.

The chain recombines TRBV3-1 with TRBJ1-1; tentative D call: TRBD1 (5 bases). Between the trimmed V and J ends, which lost 2 bases and 4 bases, there was a span of 11 bases. The V gene's germline CDR1 is LGHDT and CDR2 YNNKEL (reference sequence). This CDR3 is built from 14 residues. The CDR3, as DNA: TGTGCCAGCAGCCAAAACGAGAGGGGCACTGAAGCTTTCTTT. The encoded protein is CASSQNERGTEAFF.

A few counts support this clonotype. The chain employs TRBV7-8 and TRBJ1-1; D gene unclear. The ends were cut back, 1 base at V and 8 bases at J, with 8 bases in the middle. The germline V gene encodes CDR1 SGHVS and CDR2 FQNEAQ. The CDR3 extends over 12 amino acids. The CDR3 coding sequence is TGTGCCAGCAGCTTAGGAACGGGAGAAGCTTTCTTT. Its translation: CASSLGTGEAFF.

The V gene is TRBV6-5, the J gene TRBJ1-6, with 10 nucleotides matching TRBD1. Germline values: CDR1 MNHEY, CDR2 SVGAGI. The CDR3 extends over 15 amino acids. V dropped 5 bases and J dropped 7; count of bases not matched to a gene: 5. This CDR3 reads CASSLPGQGNSPLHF. CDR3 nucleotides: TGTGCCAGCAGTCTTCCGGGACAGGGGAATTCACCCCTCCACTTT.

The CDR3: CASSCWGTDTQYF. DNA for the CDR3: TGTGCCAGCAGTTGTTGGGGCACAGATACGCAGTATTTT. The chain links TRBV27 to TRBJ2-3, with D unresolved. V was shortened by 4 bases and J by 1 base, with 6 bases between the two germline ends. This CDR3 contains 13 residues. CDR1 MNHEY and CDR2 SMNVEV come from the germline V gene (reference sequence).

This clonotype occurred a few times. V is TRBV5-1 and J is TRBJ2-6; D remains ambiguous. Germline CDR1 SGHRS, CDR2 YFSETQ. The CDR3 length is 15 residues. Trimming took 7 bases from V and 2 from J, leaving 13 bases between them. The CDR3 region is CASSTTAPGANVLTF. The CDR3 bases are TGCGCCAGCTCTACCACAGCCCCTGGGGCCAACGTCCTGACTTTC.

In this sample, this clonotype turned up many times. The chain combines TRBV5-5 with TRBJ2-3; tentatively, D is TRBD2 (5 bases). Germline CDR1 is SGHKS and CDR2 is YYEKEE (reference sequence). The CDR3 runs to 15 residues. V lost 4 bases to trimming and J lost 2 bases, with 14 bases between them. This CDR3 reads CASSRPNGDTDTQYF. In DNA form, the CDR3 reads TGTGCCAGCAGCCGTCCTAACGGGGACACAGATACGCAGTATTTT.

This clonotype was detected many times. The V and J genes are TRBV5-1 and TRBJ2-5; D not resolved. V was trimmed by 0 bases and J by 5 bases, leaving 2 bases between them. Germline V gene data show CDR1 as SGHRS and CDR2 as YFSETQ. This CDR3 spans 11 amino acids. CDR3 DNA: TGCGCCAGCAGCTTGGTGGAGACCCAGTACTTC. This gives the protein CASSLVETQYF.

The CDR3 DNA follows: TGTGCCTGGGGTGGCGGTAGCGTTGGTTCACCCCTCCACTTT. Amino acid sequence: CAWGGGSVGSPLHF. This chain joins TRBV30 and TRBJ1-6, with unresolved D. The ends were cut back, 5 bases at V and 9 bases at J, with 17 bases in the middle. This CDR3 comprises 14 residues. The germline V gene has CDR1 GTSNPN and CDR2 SVGIG (reference sequence).

This clonotype has at least ten counts. The genes are TRBV3-1 and TRBJ1-2; perhaps TRBD1 as D (5 bases). The CDR3 totals 15 residues. V shed 0 bases and J shed 0 bases, with 8 bases lying between them. Per germline, CDR1 LGHDT and CDR2 YNNKEL (reference sequence). DNA of the CDR3: TGTGCCAGCAGCCAAGATGACAGCACTAACTATGGCTACACCTTC. Its protein is CASSQDDSTNYGYTF.

This clonotype was recorded a few times. The V call is TRBV3-1, the J call TRBJ2-1, with 11 bases lining up with TRBD2. From germline, CDR1 is LGHDT and CDR2 YNNKEL (reference sequence). This CDR3 comprises 21 residues. Germline trimming cut 0 bases from V and 3 bases from J; bases unmatched to any gene: 16. The CDR3: CASSQDRASGGPGSFYNEQFF. CDR3 DNA sequence: TGTGCCAGCAGCCAAGATCGCGCTAGCGGGGGGCCCGGTTCCTTCTACAATGAGCAGTTCTTC.

This clonotype occurred many times. The genes are TRBV5-1 and TRBJ1-5; TRBD1 might be the D (5 bases). The CDR3 contains 14 residues. Trimming removed 0 bases at V and 3 bases at J, with 7 bases between. The germline gives CDR1 SGHRS, CDR2 YFSETQ. In DNA form, the CDR3 reads TGCGCCAGCAGCTTGGGAGGGGTCAATCAGCCCCAGCATTTT. Translation gives CASSLGGVNQPQHF.

This clonotype was seen at least ten times. The chain joins TRBV20-1 to TRBJ2-1, with 7 positions matching TRBD2. V lost 6 bases, J lost 5 bases, and 13 bases stayed unmatched. The CDR3 consists of 15 residues. Germline-derived CDR1 and CDR2 are DFQATT and SNEGSKA (reference sequence). CDR3 sequence (DNA): TGCAGTGCCCCTTTAAAGCGGGGAAGAAACAATGAGCAGTTCTTC. It specifies CSAPLKRGRNNEQFF.

This clonotype was counted ten times or more. The chain combines TRBV5-4 with TRBJ1-4; TRBD1 matches 8 bases. Trimming took 4 bases from V and 5 from J; bases not matched to a gene: 7. Germline CDR1 reads SGHNT; CDR2 reads YYREEE (reference sequence). The CDR3 is made up of 15 amino acids. CDR3 region: CASSPGDRLNEKLFF. The DNA for the CDR3 is TGTGCCAGCAGCCCGGGGGACAGGTTAAATGAAAAACTGTTTTTT.

This clonotype has a handful of counts. The chain joins TRBV10-1 to TRBJ1-1, with 7 bases lining up with TRBD1. The CDR3 runs to 12 residues. Germline V lookup: CDR1 WNHNN, CDR2 SYGVQD (reference sequence). V dropped 5 bases and J dropped 9; count of bases not matched to a gene: 6. In DNA, the CDR3 is TGCGCCAGCAGTCGGGACAGAGAGAAAGCTTTCTTT. This translates into CASSRDREKAFF.

The chain has TRBV29-1 and TRBJ1-1; D unresolved. This CDR3 is 13 amino acids long. Per the germline V gene, CDR1 is SQVTM and CDR2 is ANQGSEA. V dropped 8 bases and J dropped 0 bases, with 13 bases sitting between them. The DNA of the CDR3 is TGCAGCCCCCGCCGGGATCTGAACACTGAAGCTTTCTTT. This gives the protein CSPRRDLNTEAFF.

Many counts were recorded for this clonotype. The rearrangement links TRBV3-1 to TRBJ2-3, with 10 bases identical to TRBD1. Germline V gene data show CDR1 as LGHDT and CDR2 as YNNKEL (reference sequence). The trim removed 4 bases at V and 4 bases at J, leaving 5 bases unmatched. This CDR3 is built from 15 residues. CDR3 in DNA: TGTGCCAGCAGCCGTGACAGGGGGCCATCAGATACGCAGTATTTT. The encoded protein is CASSRDRGPSDTQYF.

Details on this clonotype: A much larger clone lies a single base off, so this may be a read error. Given the absence of the conserved phenylalanine or tryptophan at the CDR3 end, a read error is likely. The chain couples TRBV20-1 to TRBJ2-1; perhaps TRBD2 as D (5 bases). CDR3 length: 13 residues. V was pared by 6 bases and J by 10 bases, with 19 bases between. The germline V gene has CDR1 DFQATT and CDR2 SNEGSKA (reference sequence). Here the CDR3 DNA reads TGCAGTGCCAATAAACCGACGGGAAGGGAGCAGTTCTTA. Its translation: CSANKPTGREQFL.

This clonotype was seen repeatedly, ten times or more. The chain has TRBV2 and TRBJ1-6, with 9 nucleotides matching TRBD1. Germline-derived CDR1 and CDR2 are SNHLY and FYNNEI. The CDR3 contains 14 residues. Trimming cost V 6 bases and J 8 bases; bases outside gene matches: 5. The CDR3 region is CASSVRDRDSPLHF. The CDR3 coding sequence is TGTGCCAGCAGCGTCCGGGACAGGGATTCACCCCTCCACTTT. Based on the CDR3 plus reference TRBV2 and TRBJ1-6, the full variable domain is EPEVTQTPSHQVTQMGQEVILRCVPISNHLYFYWYRQILGQKVEFLVSFYNNEISEKSEIFDDQFSVERPDGSNFTLKIRSTKLEDSAMYFCASSVRDRDSPLHFGNGTRLTVT.

This clonotype was seen only a few times. The chain uses TRBV30 and TRBJ1-1, with 7 bases fitting TRBD1. V lost 7 bases and J lost 5; bases outside the gene matches: 4. This CDR3 comprises 11 residues. Germline CDR1 is GTSNPN and CDR2 is SVGIG (reference sequence). CDR3 coding DNA: TGTGCCTCAGGGGGAAGGACTGAAGCTTTCTTT. This translates into CASGGRTEAFF.

The table lists this clonotype with many counts. The CDR3 here is CAWSDSQYEQYF. As DNA, the CDR3 is TGTGCCTGGAGTGATTCGCAGTACGAGCAGTACTTC. The V and J genes are TRBV30 and TRBJ2-7; unclear D gene. The length of the CDR3 is 12 residues. The ends were cut back, 1 base at V and 4 bases at J, with 8 bases in the middle. Looked up from germline, CDR1 is GTSNPN and CDR2 is SVGIG (reference sequence).

Turning to this clonotype: A much larger clone differs by one base, so this may be a read error. The chain combines TRBV20-1 with TRBJ1-2; D unresolved. The germline CDR1 and CDR2 sequences are DFQATT and SNEGSKA (reference sequence). CDR3 length: 14 residues. CDR3 in DNA: TGCAGTGCTAGACCCCGTTCAACTAACTATGCCTACACCTTC. As protein: CSARPRSTNYAYTF.

This clonotype was observed a handful of times. The chain joins TRBV12-3 or TRBV12-4 to TRBJ2-5; 11 bases are shared with TRBD2. The CDR3 is 15 amino acids. With 3 bases clipped from V and 4 bases from J, the junction kept 4 bases outside the gene matches. The CDR3 DNA reads as TGTGCCAGCAGTTTTAGCGGGGGGGCCGGAGAGACCCAGTACTTC. Translation: CASSFSGGAGETQYF.

This clonotype occurred a few times. The V and J genes are TRBV12-3 or TRBV12-4 and TRBJ1-1; D might be TRBD1 (5 bases). This CDR3 has 16 residues. V lost 1 base to trimming and J lost 5 bases, with 17 bases between them. The CDR3 bases are TGTGCCAGCAGTTTAGATCAGGGCTGGGGTGAGACTGAAGCTTTCTTT. This encodes CASSLDQGWGETEAFF.

This clonotype was detected many times. The chain recombines TRBV6-6 with TRBJ1-1, with D possibly being TRBD1 (6 bases). This CDR3 region has 13 residues. The V end was cut by 4 bases, the J end by 5 bases, with 11 bases between. The germline gives CDR1 MNHNY, CDR2 SVGAGI (reference sequence). CDR3 loop: CASSWTAETEAFF. The CDR3 DNA reads TGTGCCAGCAGTTGGACAGCCGAGACTGAAGCTTTCTTT.